The 17 T cell receptor beta chains given below trace back to one sample, sequenced in a study of shared T cell receptors in the human thymus. Here immunoSEQ multiplex PCR was the method, and the copy in TCRdb shows in-frame clones only, minus some. The table includes 600,000 to 900,000 clones, roughly 85% detected once. Separately, the same data were catalogued under a study of human thymus T cells.

Sequenced sample: thymocytes. These receptors came from a girl less than two years old with a congenital heart defect.

The rearrangement uses TRBV7-6 and TRBJ1-2; the D gene is possibly TRBD1 (5 bases). The V end lost 0 bases, the J end lost 6 bases, and 14 bases lay between the germline ends. The V gene's germline CDR1 is SGHVS and CDR2 FNYEAQ. CDR3 length: 15 residues. CDR3 DNA sequence: TGTGCCAGCAGCTTAGCAACTCCGGGGGTCGATGGCTACACCTTC. Encoded protein: CASSLATPGVDGYTF.

V gene TRBV4-1 combines with J gene TRBJ1-2; possible D gene TRBD1, 6 bases. Germline-derived CDR1 and CDR2 are MGHRA and YSYEKL. This CDR3 contains 16 residues. Trimming left V 2 bases short and J 5 bases short, with 18 bases between. CDR3 in amino acids: CASSQRWQGCGYGYTF. DNA for the CDR3: TGCGCCAGCAGCCAAAGATGGCAGGGGTGCGGGTATGGCTACACCTTC.

This clone has more than one count but fewer than ten. CDR3 DNA sequence: TGCGCCAGCAGCCAACCAGACAGGGGAGACACCGGGGAGCTGTTTTTT. Translation gives CASSQPDRGDTGELFF. The chain employs TRBV4-3 and TRBJ2-2; TRBD1 agrees at 8 bases. CDR1 is LGHNA, CDR2 YSLEER, per germline. J lost 3 bases, V lost 2 bases, and 5 bases had no gene match. The length of the CDR3 is 16 residues.

The chain has TRBV14 and TRBJ2-7; TRBD1 agrees at 9 bases. With 7 bases clipped from V and 2 bases from J, the junction kept 3 bases outside the gene matches. The V gene's germline CDR1 is SGHDN and CDR2 FVKESK. CDR3 length equals 13 residues. The CDR3 DNA follows: TGTGCCAGCACCGGGACAGGGACCTACGAGCAGTACTTC. Its protein product is CASTGTGTYEQYF.

This chain links TRBV5-5 with TRBJ2-7; the D is unclear. The germline gives CDR1 SGHKS, CDR2 YYEKEE (reference sequence). The CDR3 is made up of 14 amino acids. V was shortened by 2 bases and J by 2 bases, with 11 bases between the two germline ends. The CDR3 DNA follows: TGTGCCAGCAGCTTTAACGCACCTACCTACGAGCAGTACTTC. This gives the protein CASSFNAPTYEQYF. The variable domain in full, completed from reference TRBV5-5 and TRBJ2-7, reads DAGVTQSPTHLIKTRGQQVTLRCSPISGHKSVSWYQQVLGQGPQFIFQYYEKEERGRGNFPDRFSARQFPNYSSELNVNALLLGDSALYLCASSFNAPTYEQYFGPGTRLTVT.

This clone was seen a few times. The V and J genes are TRBV19 and TRBJ1-5, with 9 positions matching TRBD1. V was pared by 9 bases and J by 2 bases, with 20 bases of the junction left unmatched. The CDR3 has 19 residues. The V gene's germline CDR1 is LNHDA and CDR2 SQIVND (reference sequence). Written as DNA, the CDR3 is TGTGCCAGCAGACCTACCTATCCGCCGACAGGGGGTGGCAATCAGCCCCAGCATTTT. Its protein is CASRPTYPPTGGGNQPQHF.

The V gene is TRBV4-3, the J gene TRBJ1-6; no clear D. The V end was cut by 2 bases, the J end by 0 bases, with 8 bases between. The germline V gene encodes CDR1 LGHNA and CDR2 YSLEER. This CDR3 is built from 16 residues. CDR3 sequence reads: CASSQFWSSYNSPLHF. DNA for the CDR3: TGCGCCAGCAGCCAATTTTGGAGCTCCTATAATTCACCCCTCCACTTT.

The V and J genes are TRBV7-6 and TRBJ2-5, with no clear D. V was cut by 5 bases and J by 4 bases, with 8 bases left in between. The V gene's germline CDR1 is SGHVS and CDR2 FNYEAQ. The CDR3 totals 12 residues. Here the CDR3 reads CASSPRAETQYF. The CDR3 nucleotides are TGTGCCAGCAGCCCTCGCGCAGAGACCCAGTACTTC.

The chain couples TRBV29-1 to TRBJ2-5; D remains ambiguous. The CDR3 loop spans 12 amino acids. Between the trimmed V and J ends, which lost 3 bases and 5 bases, there was a span of 10 bases. CDR1 and CDR2 from the germline V gene are SQVTM and ANQGSEA. The CDR3 bases are TGCAGCGTTGAGTGGGTGCGGGAGACCCAGTACTTC. Translating it yields CSVEWVRETQYF.

The gene calls are TRBV11-2 and TRBJ1-3; 7 bases agree with TRBD1. The germline CDR1 and CDR2 sequences are SGHAT and FQNNGV. The CDR3 spans 14 residues. Unmatched junction bases numbered 10, after V lost 4 bases and J lost 10 bases. The CDR3 protein is CASSSTPGGFTIYF. The DNA for the CDR3 is TGTGCCAGCAGCTCAACGCCAGGGGGGTTTACCATATATTTT. The full variable domain, completed using reference TRBV11-2 and TRBJ1-3, is EAGVAQSPRYKIIEKRQSVAFWCNPISGHATLYWYQQILGQGPKLLIQFQNNGVVDDSQLPKDRFSAERLKGVDSTLKIQPAKLEDSAVYLCASSSTPGGFTIYFGEGSWLTVV.

This chain connects TRBV7-9 to TRBJ2-5, with TRBD1 matching over 11 bases. This CDR3 has 19 amino acids. Germline CDR1 is SEHNR and CDR2 is FQNEAQ (reference sequence). The J segment lost 1 base and the V segment lost 5 bases, leaving 15 bases of the junction unmatched. In DNA form, the CDR3 reads TGTGCCAGCAGCCCGGTCTTAGGACCGGGACAGGGGGTCCAAGAGACCCAGTACTTC. Translated: CASSPVLGPGQGVQETQYF.

This clone showed up just a few times. The V and J genes are TRBV5-6 and TRBJ2-1, with 9 bases aligning to TRBD1. Trimming cost V 5 bases and J 3 bases; bases outside gene matches: 3. The CDR3 extends over 14 amino acids. The germline V gene encodes CDR1 SGHDT and CDR2 YYEEEE. The CDR3, as DNA: TGTGCCAGCAGAAGGACAGGGGTCTACAATGAGCAGTTCTTC. Translating it yields CASRRTGVYNEQFF.

This clone was seen just once. J is TRBJ2-3 and V is TRBV4-3; 10 bases align to TRBD2. The CDR3 covers 20 residues. The germline V gene encodes CDR1 LGHNA and CDR2 YSLEER. V lost 1 base to trimming and J lost 2 bases; unmatched junction nucleotides: 15. For the CDR3, the DNA is TGCGCCAGCAGCCAAGCCTTAGCGGGGGGCAGGAGTCGTGACACAGATACGCAGTATTTT. Translating gives CASSQALAGGRSRDTDTQYF.

This rearrangement joins TRBV5-1 to TRBJ1-2; weak D call: TRBD1 (5 bases). The CDR3 contains 12 residues. Germline V gives CDR1 SGHRS, CDR2 YFSETQ. The V and J ends lost 0 bases and 7 bases respectively, with 7 bases between them. CDR3 coding DNA: TGCGCCAGCAGCTTGGGTAGGGGTGGCTACACCTTC. Amino acids: CASSLGRGGYTF.

The chain has TRBV20-1 and TRBJ1-1; D not certain. Germline CDR1 and CDR2: DFQATT and SNEGSKA (reference sequence). The V gene lost 7 bases and the J gene lost 5 bases, with 8 bases spanning the gap. This CDR3 is 10 amino acids long. CDR3 residues: CSGGRTEAFF. Here the CDR3 DNA reads TGCAGTGGCGGGCGTACTGAAGCTTTCTTT.

The gene calls are TRBV29-1 and TRBJ1-4, with D perhaps TRBD1 (6 bases). This CDR3 has 17 residues. CDR1 is SQVTM and CDR2 is ANQGSEA in the germline V gene. The ends were cut back, 6 bases at V and 2 bases at J, with 22 bases in the middle. In DNA, the CDR3 is TGCAGCGTGGCGACAGGCTCCTACCTTAACACTAATGAAAAACTGTTTTTT. Translating gives CSVATGSYLNTNEKLFF.

The V gene is TRBV9, the J gene TRBJ2-3; the D is unclear. Per germline, CDR1 SGDLS and CDR2 YYNGEE. This CDR3 is 13 amino acids long. Between the trimmed V and J ends, which lost 0 bases and 2 bases, there was a span of 4 bases. The chain's CDR3 is CASSVDNTDTQYF. In nucleotides, the CDR3 is TGTGCCAGCAGCGTAGACAACACAGATACGCAGTATTTT.